These T cell receptor beta chains were read from a single sample in a study of T-cell reconstitution after alpha-beta-depleted transplantation in children. TCRdb redid the calling of the PCR reads with MiXCR, one entry per CDR3 protein. The sample lists fewer than 1 million distinct CDR3 sequences, roughly 15% occurring once. The sequencing here drew on PBMCs, mostly from graft donor cells, taken 360 days after TCRalphabeta/CD19-depleted stem cell transplant. These receptors were taken from a male patient between 10 and 17 years old who had a stem cell transplant for acute lymphoblastic leukemia, so the T cells may come from the graft donor. Both conserved end residues are part of each CDR3. Each record gives: D gene, J gene, V gene, CDR3 protein. D genes are given only for firm matches.

. TRBJ2-7 TRBV20-1 CSARPSDRTTYEQYF
TRBD2 TRBJ2-1 TRBV24-1 CATSDTSGSSYNEQFF
. TRBJ2-7 TRBV10-3 CAISEEIAAYEQYF
. TRBJ2-7 TRBV14 CASSQGSGYEQYF
. TRBJ2-5 TRBV18 CASSRLARGETQYF
TRBD2 TRBJ2-5 TRBV20-1 CCARDLGTSGRGETQYF
TRBD1 TRBJ2-3 TRBV5-1 CASSYSDRSLGDTQYF
TRBD2 TRBJ2-5 TRBV12-3/TRBV12-4 CASSLRLAVSRETQYF
. TRBJ2-3 TRBV27 CASSLGAERRYTQYF
. TRBJ2-5 TRBV18 CASSPGLTQTQYF
. TRBJ1-2 TRBV2 CARRTPSSDGYTF
. TRBJ1-1 TRBV7-9 CASSSLTEAFF
TRBD1 TRBJ1-2 TRBV5-1 CASSLVDRGDGYTF
. TRBJ2-1 TRBV2 CASSDFLAHNEQFF
TRBD1 TRBJ2-6 TRBV5-1 CASSLVGTGRFGANVLTF
TRBD2 TRBJ2-1 TRBV10-2 CASSELASGNNEQFF
. TRBJ2-7 TRBV5-1 CASSLDKRQPNSYEQYF
TRBD2 TRBJ2-3 TRBV10-1 CASSESWVAGDTQYF
. TRBJ1-1 TRBV12-3/TRBV12-4 CASTLWLTTEAFF
TRBD1 TRBJ2-7 TRBV27 CASSPGTGGYEQYF
TRBD1 TRBJ2-7 TRBV27 CASSLLPGQGPLEQYF
TRBD1 TRBJ2-1 TRBV6-2/TRBV6-3 CASSYGQGRGNEQFF
. TRBJ2-7 TRBV5-1 CASALGVSYEQYF
. TRBJ2-2 TRBV7-3 CASSLGGAWPGELFF
. TRBJ2-1 TRBV5-1 CASSLSPMDEQFF
TRBD1 TRBJ2-1 TRBV27 CASSRQGALADEQFF
. TRBJ2-7 TRBV28 CASSLRVGEQYF
. TRBJ2-7 TRBV29-1 CSDDRDAQSYEQYF
. TRBJ2-5 TRBV4-1 CASSHVRETQYF
TRBD1 TRBJ2-1 TRBV2 CASTPVGGEQFF
. TRBJ1-1 TRBV15 CATSREGRKAFF
. TRBJ2-1 TRBV18 CASSGGLDNEQFF
TRBD1 TRBJ2-1 TRBV27 CASSLSNYGQGYEQFF
. TRBJ2-1 TRBV19 CASSIGSDLNWKFF
TRBD1 TRBJ2-1 TRBV6-1 CATKPGQGASEQFF
TRBD1 TRBJ2-7 TRBV5-1 CASSLERGIRGHEQYF
TRBD2 TRBJ2-5 TRBV12-3/TRBV12-4 CASSLRTSGSSGETQYF
TRBD2 TRBJ2-3 TRBV10-3 CAIRGLAADTQYF
. TRBJ2-1 TRBV14 CASSPGALLKYNEQFF
. TRBJ2-2 TRBV20-1 CSARLPNMGTGELFF
. TRBJ1-4 TRBV10-3 CAISESGTRNEKLFF
TRBD2 TRBJ2-3 TRBV27 CASSLYPLLGLADTYF
TRBD2 TRBJ2-1 TRBV7-9 CASRLAADDEQFF
TRBD2 TRBJ2-5 TRBV7-8 CASWREGREETQYF
TRBD1 TRBJ1-3 TRBV10-3 CASGQGSSGNTIYF